This is a list of T cell receptor beta chains from one sample in a study of T cells in Graves' hyperthyroidism and ophthalmopathy. Via MiXCR, TCRdb re-called the multiplex PCR reads, giving one row per CDR3 protein. The sample has over 500,000 distinct CDR3 sequences, approximately 15% seen once; the top ten hold roughly 14%. The specimen was blood. The receptors originated from a middle-aged woman with Graves' hyperthyroidism. Each CDR3 is given with its conserved first and last residue. A D gene is named only where the DNA matches it firmly. Size values are once, few and many counts, or a class for expanded clones, and some rows have none.

abundance,d_gene,j_gene,v_gene,CDR3nt,CDR3aa
many,.,TRBJ1-5,TRBV12-3/TRBV12-4,TGTGCCAGCAGTTTAGCTGGGGGCGAGCAGCCCCAGCATTTT,CASSLAGGEQPQHF
few,TRBD2,TRBJ2-7,TRBV7-6,TGTGCCAGCAGCCGACTAGCGGGAGAGAGCGAGCAGTACTTC,CASSRLAGESEQYF
.,.,TRBJ1-2,TRBV27,TGTGCCAGCAGTGACTCCTCCCGTGGAGGCTACACCTTC,CASSDSSRGGYTF
few,TRBD1,TRBJ2-7,TRBV10-2,TGCGCCAGCAGGCACAGGGGGGTTTACGAGCAGTACTTC,CASRHRGVYEQYF
many,.,TRBJ2-1,TRBV20-1,TGCAGTGTCCCCGCCTACAATGAGCAGTTCTTC,CSVPAYNEQFF
few,TRBD1,TRBJ2-7,TRBV5-1,TGCGCCAGCAGCACCTGGACAGGGGGTTCCTACGAGCAGTACTTC,CASSTWTGGSYEQYF
few,.,TRBJ2-7,TRBV29-1,TGCAGCGTTCGCGGGGACGGCTCCTACGAGCAGTACTTC,CSVRGDGSYEQYF
few,.,TRBJ2-4,TRBV20-1,TGCAGTGCCCCTCCCGAGGGCCGAGCCAAAAACATTCAGTACTTC,CSAPPEGRAKNIQYF
many,.,TRBJ2-2,TRBV7-2,TGTGCCAGCAGCATGACAGATTTGAACACCGGGGAGCTGTTTTTT,CASSMTDLNTGELFF
once,.,TRBJ2-3,TRBV11-1,TGTGCCAGCAGAGACCCGACTAGCACAGATACGCAGTATTTT,CASRDPTSTDTQYF
.,TRBD1,TRBJ1-1,TRBV5-6,TGTGCCAGCAGCTTGGCTTATAAGGGGGCCGGGAAGGCTTTCTTT,CASSLAYKGAGKAFF
.,TRBD2,TRBJ2-1,TRBV7-9,TGTGCCAGCAGCTTAGTCCCTAGCGGGAGAAAGCTCGATGAGCAGTTCTTC,CASSLVPSGRKLDEQFF
.,.,TRBJ2-7,TRBV4-2,TGTGCCAGCAGCCACCTCGGACAGTACGAGCAGTACTTC,CASSHLGQYEQYF
.,TRBD1,TRBJ1-4,TRBV20-1,TGCAGTGCTAGAGTGGAAACAGGCAGGGGGGCGGAAAAACTGTTTTTT,CSARVETGRGAEKLFF
many,TRBD2,TRBJ2-3,TRBV11-1,TGTGCCAGCAGCACAAGACTAGCGGGACACACAGATACGCAGTATTTT,CASSTRLAGHTDTQYF
.,TRBD2,TRBJ2-5,TRBV6-9,TGTGCCAGCAGTTATTTGACGGGAGGAGAGACCCAGTACTTC,CASSYLTGGETQYF
.,TRBD1,TRBJ2-7,TRBV29-1,TGCAGCGCTCAGGGGACAGGGGATTACGAGCAGTACTTC,CSAQGTGDYEQYF
many,TRBD1,TRBJ2-1,TRBV5-1,TGCGCCAGCAGCTCGGGACAGGGGGCGCATAATGAGCAGTTCTTC,CASSSGQGAHNEQFF
few,.,TRBJ1-5,TRBV18,TGTGCCAGCTCACCACCGGGGTACAATCAGCCCCAGCATTTT,CASSPPGYNQPQHF
.,.,TRBJ2-1,TRBV20-1,TGCAGTGCTAGGCCTTTGACTCCTTACAATGAGCAGTTCTTC,CSARPLTPYNEQFF
few,.,TRBJ1-5,TRBV12-3/TRBV12-4,TGTGCCAGCAGTTTAGAGGAGGGAAGGAGCAATCAGCCCCAGCATTTT,CASSLEEGRSNQPQHF
once,.,TRBJ2-2,TRBV4-1,TGCGCCAGCAGCCAACGATCCATCCCAGATAGCACCGGGGAGCTGTTTTTT,CASSQRSIPDSTGELFF
.,.,TRBJ2-3,TRBV5-1,TGCGCCAGCGGCGGTAGGGGATCTAGCACAGATACGCAGTATTTT,CASGGRGSSTDTQYF
many,.,TRBJ1-2,TRBV30,TGTGCCTGGAGGTACGGGGGCGCTACCTATGGCTACACCTTC,CAWRYGGATYGYTF
many,TRBD2,TRBJ2-7,TRBV3-1,TGTGCCAGCAGCCAAGGCGGGAAAAGCGGGAGATCCGAGCAGTACTTC,CASSQGGKSGRSEQYF
many,.,TRBJ1-1,TRBV7-2,TGTGCCAGCAGCCTCAGATTCCCGAACACTGAAGCTTTCTTT,CASSLRFPNTEAFF
many,.,TRBJ2-7,TRBV7-9,TGTGCCAGCAGCTTGGATCAGTTATACGAGCAGTACTTC,CASSLDQLYEQYF
many,TRBD1,TRBJ2-1,TRBV6-1,TGTGCCAGCAGTTACCGGACAGGGTACAATGAGCAGTTCTTC,CASSYRTGYNEQFF
few,.,TRBJ2-5,TRBV28,TGTGCCAGCTTTCCCGCGGACAATCACCAAGAGACCCAGTACTTC,CASFPADNHQETQYF
few,TRBD2,TRBJ2-1,TRBV7-8,TGTGCCAGCAGCTTAACTAGCGGGAGGGCCCCCTACAATGAGCAGTTCTTC,CASSLTSGRAPYNEQFF
many,.,TRBJ1-1,TRBV12-3/TRBV12-4,TGTGCCAGCAGGATGGGACGGCGAAGCACTGAAGCTTTCTTT,CASRMGRRSTEAFF
.,.,TRBJ1-6,TRBV28,TGTGCCAGCAGTTTTGTAGGGCACAACTCCTATAATTCACCCCTCCACTTT,CASSFVGHNSYNSPLHF
.,.,TRBJ1-1,TRBV7-3,.,CASSLLSHNEQFFGPGGAEAFF
many,.,TRBJ2-5,TRBV2,TGTGCCAGCATGGTTAAAGGGCAGGTGGCCCTCCAAGAGACCCAGTACTTC,CASMVKGQVALQETQYF
few,TRBD1,TRBJ1-4,TRBV6-5,TGTGCCAGCAGTTACACAGGGGGCGCGGGTGAAAAACTGTTTTTT,CASSYTGGAGEKLFF
.,.,TRBJ1-1,TRBV4-1,TGCGCCAGCAGCCATGGCCAGGGCTCGGTTAGCACTGAAGCTTTCTTT,CASSHGQGSVSTEAFF
few,.,TRBJ2-2,TRBV9,TGTGCCAGCAGCCCCAGGCCCGGGGAGCTGTTTTTT,CASSPRPGELFF
.,.,TRBJ1-3,TRBV2,TGTGCCAGCAGTCCCTCGTCCGGAACCACCATATATTTT,CASSPSSGTTIYF
few,.,TRBJ2-7,TRBV18,TGTGCCAGCCAGCCTACCCCCGGGGGACAAGGGGTGAGGGAGCAGTACTTC,CASQPTPGGQGVREQYF
many,TRBD1,TRBJ2-1,TRBV7-9,TGTGCCAGCAGCTTAGGTGGGACAGGGGGTAGCGAGCAGTTCTTC,CASSLGGTGGSEQFF
.,TRBD2,TRBJ2-1,TRBV5-1,TGCGCCAGCAGCCCGTGGACTAGCGGGAGGTTTAATGAGCAGTTCTTC,CASSPWTSGRFNEQFF
.,.,TRBJ1-3,TRBV28,TGTGCCAGCAGTTCGTTAGGAACAGCCAGTGGAAACACCATATATTTT,CASSSLGTASGNTIYF
many,TRBD1,TRBJ2-2,TRBV11-2,TGTGCCAGCAGCTTAGGGGACAGGGGGTCGAACACCGGGGAGCTGTTTTTT,CASSLGDRGSNTGELFF
.,TRBD2,TRBJ2-1,TRBV12-3/TRBV12-4,TGTGCCAGCAGTACTAGCGGGCCACCACGCTCCTACAATGAGCAGTTCTTC,CASSTSGPPRSYNEQFF
many,TRBD2,TRBJ2-1,TRBV20-1,TGCAGTGCTAGAGACTTAACTAGCGGCAAGAGCTCCTACAATGAGCAGTTCTTC,CSARDLTSGKSSYNEQFF